This T cell receptor (beta chain) was documented in a study of blood T cell repertoires in COVID-19. Produced via immunoSEQ multiplex PCR; TCRdb's table is partial and in-frame only. The table has 74,000 or so clones, 80% to 90% seen once. The CDR3 runs to 13 residues. Germline V gene data show CDR1 as MNHEY and CDR2 as SMNVEV (reference sequence). V shed 9 bases and J 1 base; nucleotides not matched to a gene: 4. This clonotype was obtained from a man aged 50 to 59 with acute or convalescent COVID-19. The chain combines TRBV27 with TRBJ1-1, with TRBD1 identical over 8 bases. The sequencing sample was made of peripheral blood. DNA for the CDR3: TGTGCCAGTACCGGGACAGGGAACACTGAAGCTTTCTTT. It translates to CASTGTGNTEAFF.